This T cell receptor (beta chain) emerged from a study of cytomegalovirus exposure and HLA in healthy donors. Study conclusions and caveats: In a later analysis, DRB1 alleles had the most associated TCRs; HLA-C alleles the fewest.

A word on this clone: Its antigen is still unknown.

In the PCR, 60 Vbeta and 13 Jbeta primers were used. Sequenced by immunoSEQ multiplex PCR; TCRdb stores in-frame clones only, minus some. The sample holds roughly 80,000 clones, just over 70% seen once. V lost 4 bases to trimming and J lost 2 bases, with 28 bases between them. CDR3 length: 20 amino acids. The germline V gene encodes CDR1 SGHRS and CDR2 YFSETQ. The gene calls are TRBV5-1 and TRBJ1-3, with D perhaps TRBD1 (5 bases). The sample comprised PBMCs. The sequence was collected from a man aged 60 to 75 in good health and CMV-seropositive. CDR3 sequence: CASSRRTRDHPGVPGNTIYF. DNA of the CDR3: TGCGCCAGCAGCCGCCGGACCCGGGACCACCCGGGGGTCCCTGGAAACACCATATATTTT.